The 27 T cell receptor beta chains presented below share a single source sample, sequenced in a study of cytomegalovirus exposure and HLA in healthy donors (dated by TCRdb to between 2016 and 2019). The receptor library was made with the immunoSEQ multiplex PCR assay. Imported from immuneACCESS, the table was reduced by TCRdb to in-frame sequences with V and J called. These copies leave out some clones; in studies compared against another copy, an unresolved V gene accounts for under half, and the cause of the remainder is not known. The sample data list 250,000 to 400,000 clones, and 70% to 90% of these were observed just once. The ten top clones hold about 0.96% of the sample. The material sequenced was PBMCs. Receptor source: a man younger than 45 in good health and CMV-seronegative.

The chain is built from TRBV19 and TRBJ2-4, with 9 bases fitting TRBD2. With 4 bases clipped from V and 3 bases from J, the junction kept 7 bases outside the gene matches. The germline CDR1 and CDR2 sequences are LNHDA and SQIVND (reference sequence). The CDR3 spans 16 residues. Here the CDR3 reads CASSRSAGGLKNIQYF. The CDR3 coding sequence is TGTGCCAGTAGTAGGTCAGCGGGGGGTCTCAAAAACATTCAGTACTTC.

This chain joins TRBV18 and TRBJ2-7, with D possibly matching TRBD1 (5 bases). The CDR3 is made up of 14 amino acids. From germline, CDR1 is KGHSH and CDR2 LQKENI. Trimming took off 3 bases at V and 3 bases at J, with 12 bases between the two ends. The CDR3 protein is CASSPTNQGYEQYF. The CDR3 DNA reads TGTGCCAGCTCACCCACAAACCAGGGCTACGAGCAGTACTTC.

The chain uses TRBV2 and TRBJ2-3; TRBD2 matches at 12 bases. Germline V gene lookup returns CDR1 SNHLY and CDR2 FYNNEI. CDR3 length equals 19 residues. J lost 4 bases, V lost 3 bases, and 14 bases had no gene match. CDR3 in amino acids: CASSDPWLAGGPTPDTQYF. The DNA of the CDR3 is TGTGCCAGCAGTGATCCGTGGCTAGCGGGGGGGCCGACGCCAGATACGCAGTATTTT.

The V gene is TRBV19, the J gene TRBJ1-6, with D unclear. Germline V gives CDR1 LNHDA, CDR2 SQIVND (reference sequence). V was cut by 1 base and J by 7 bases, with 17 bases left in between. This CDR3 contains 17 residues. DNA for the CDR3: TGTGCCAGTAGTATAGGGCGCCGGGAGGCGAGGAATTCACCCCTCCACTTT. Translated: CASSIGRREARNSPLHF.

J is TRBJ1-3 and V is TRBV5-1; D gene unclear. The CDR3 has 15 amino acids. Trimming stripped 5 bases from V and 3 bases from J, with 15 bases between. CDR1 and CDR2 from the germline V gene are SGHRS and YFSETQ. CDR3 nucleotides: TGCGCCAGCAGTGAAAATGGAGGCGGTGGAAACACCATATATTTT. Translating gives CASSENGGGGNTIYF.

The chain links TRBV7-9 to TRBJ2-2; D is perhaps TRBD1 (6 bases). CDR1 SEHNR and CDR2 FQNEAQ come from the germline V gene (reference sequence). CDR3 size: 16 residues. Trimming removed 1 base from V and 5 bases from J, with 14 bases in between. In nucleotides, the CDR3 is TGTGCCAGCAGCTTAGTACAGGGCGGAAGGACCGGGGAGCTGTTTTTT. This translates into CASSLVQGGRTGELFF.

This rearrangement joins TRBV5-1 to TRBJ2-2; 8 nucleotides line up with TRBD1. Germline lookup yields CDR1 SGHRS and CDR2 YFSETQ. V trimming: 5 bases; J trimming: 3 bases; junction bases outside the gene matches: 3. The CDR3 has 14 amino acids. The CDR3 sequence: CASSLTGDTGELFF. The DNA of the CDR3 is TGCGCCAGCAGTTTGACAGGGGACACCGGGGAGCTGTTTTTT.

A few counts support this clone. The chain uses TRBV5-1 and TRBJ1-1, with TRBD1 matching over 8 bases. The V segment lost 4 bases and the J segment 3 bases; nucleotides outside the gene matches: 2. This CDR3 has 13 amino acids. Germline V gives CDR1 SGHRS, CDR2 YFSETQ. CDR3 nucleotide sequence: TGCGCCAGCAGCGCGACAGGGGACACTGAAGCTTTCTTT. Amino acids: CASSATGDTEAFF.

The chain carries TRBV6-5 and TRBJ2-1; 16 positions agree with TRBD2. The J segment lost 9 bases and the V segment lost 8 bases, leaving 7 bases of the junction unmatched. The CDR3 spans 15 residues. CDR1 and CDR2 (germline): MNHEY, SVGAGI. The CDR3 DNA follows: TGTGCCAGCGGAGTTGGGACTAGCGGGGGGGGTGAGCAGTTCTTC. As protein: CASGVGTSGGGEQFF.

This clone was observed a single time. This chain's CDR3 is CASSKGQGTYYGYTF. The CDR3, as DNA: TGTGCCAGCAGTAAAGGACAGGGCACCTACTATGGCTACACCTTC. The chain has TRBV6-5 and TRBJ1-2; 8 bases fit TRBD1. CDR3 length: 15 amino acids. V dropped 5 bases and J dropped 3; count of bases not matched to a gene: 8. CDR1 and CDR2 from the germline V gene are MNHEY and SVGAGI.

The rearrangement joins TRBV6-1 to TRBJ1-4; 7 nucleotides line up with TRBD1. J was trimmed by 3 bases and V by 6 bases; bases with no gene match: 4. CDR1 is MNHNS, CDR2 SASEGT, per germline. This CDR3 is built from 14 residues. CDR3 sequence: CASRPGGANEKLFF. The CDR3 region has the DNA TGTGCCAGCAGACCAGGGGGTGCTAATGAAAAACTGTTTTTT.

This clone was detected once. V gene TRBV19 combines with J gene TRBJ1-6; 7 bases align to TRBD1. The V gene's germline CDR1 is LNHDA and CDR2 SQIVND (reference sequence). Trimming removed 4 bases from V and 9 bases from J; junction bases left unmatched: 6. This CDR3 spans 14 amino acids. CDR3 sequence (DNA): TGTGCCAGTAGTACGACAGGGACGGCTTCACCCCTCCACTTT. Translation gives CASSTTGTASPLHF. The whole variable domain, filled in from reference TRBV19 and TRBJ1-6, reads DGGITQSPKYLFRKEGQNVTLSCEQNLNHDAMYWYRQDPGQGLRLIYYSQIVNDFQKGDIAEGYSVSREKKESFPLTVTSAQKNPTAFYLCASSTTGTASPLHFGNGTRLTVT.

For the CDR3, the DNA is TGTGCCAGCAGCTTTTATTGGTCGCCAGGACAGGATCTAAGGAATGAGCAGTTCTTC. It encodes CASSFYWSPGQDLRNEQFF. The chain employs TRBV5-5 and TRBJ2-1, with TRBD1 matching 7 bases. The trim removed 2 bases at V and 7 bases at J, leaving 21 bases unmatched. This CDR3 region has 19 residues. The germline V gene has CDR1 SGHKS and CDR2 YYEKEE (reference sequence).

There are a few counts of this clone. The rearrangement joins TRBV27 to TRBJ2-1, with TRBD2 identical over 13 bases. V was pared by 4 bases and J by 5 bases, with 8 bases of the junction left unmatched. Germline V lookup: CDR1 MNHEY, CDR2 SMNVEV (reference sequence). The CDR3 spans 17 residues. The CDR3 sequence: CASSYRRTSGGNNEQFF. CDR3 DNA sequence: TGTGCCAGCAGTTACCGCAGGACTAGCGGGGGTAACAATGAGCAGTTCTTC.

V is TRBV6-1 and J is TRBJ2-1; 8 bases are shared with TRBD2. J lost 6 bases, V lost 5 bases, and 6 bases had no gene match. CDR1 is MNHNS and CDR2 is SASEGT in the germline V gene. This CDR3 is built from 14 residues. The CDR3 nucleotides are TGTGCCAGCAGTCGAGCGGGGGCTACCAATGAGCAGTTCTTC. Translated, it gives CASSRAGATNEQFF.

The chain carries TRBV10-2 and TRBJ2-5; TRBD1 agrees at 9 bases. The CDR3 loop spans 16 amino acids. Germline values: CDR1 WSHSY, CDR2 SAAADI. J was trimmed by 5 bases and V by 1 base; bases with no gene match: 8. CDR3 residues: CASSEFGTGIPETQYF. DNA of the CDR3: TGCGCCAGCAGTGAGTTCGGGACAGGGATACCGGAGACCCAGTACTTC.

The V and J genes are TRBV19 and TRBJ1-3, with D perhaps matching TRBD1 (5 bases). V lost 5 bases to trimming and J lost 0 bases, with 14 bases between them. CDR1 is LNHDA, CDR2 SQIVND, per germline (reference sequence). There are 16 residues in the CDR3. CDR3 nucleotide sequence: TGTGCCAGTAGTCCCCAACAGGCGAGCTCTGGAAACACCATATATTTT. This sequence encodes CASSPQQASSGNTIYF.

The CDR3 spells CASSLGETGSYEQYF. The CDR3 DNA sequence: TGTGCCAGCAGTTTAGGGGAGACAGGGTCGTACGAGCAGTACTTC. The chain is built from TRBV6-6 and TRBJ2-7, with 7 bases matching TRBD1. The CDR3 loop spans 15 amino acids. The trim removed 4 bases at V and 4 bases at J, leaving 10 bases unmatched. In germline, CDR1 is MNHNY, CDR2 SVGAGI (reference sequence).

This clone has only one observation. The rearrangement uses TRBV6-1 and TRBJ1-5; TRBD1 matches at 7 bases. This CDR3 spans 15 amino acids. Unmatched junction bases numbered 9, after V lost 6 bases and J lost 4 bases. The V gene's germline CDR1 is MNHNS and CDR2 SASEGT. CDR3 DNA: TGTGCCAGCAGGTTACAGGGGCTGGGAAATCAGCCCCAGCATTTT. Translation: CASRLQGLGNQPQHF.

The chain joins TRBV11-2 to TRBJ2-3; D may be TRBD2 (6 bases). CDR1 is SGHAT and CDR2 is FQNNGV in the germline V gene. V lost 3 bases and J lost 0, with 10 bases in between. This CDR3 has 15 residues. The CDR3 DNA follows: TGTGCCAGCAGCTTTGGTGGGACTAGCACAGATACGCAGTATTTT. It codes for CASSFGGTSTDTQYF.

The chain carries TRBV18 and TRBJ2-7; 11 nucleotides line up with TRBD2. The CDR3 consists of 16 residues. The V segment lost 4 bases and the J segment 2 bases; nucleotides outside the gene matches: 7. Germline assignment: CDR1 KGHSH and CDR2 LQKENI. The CDR3 loop is CASSRELAGAAYEQYF. CDR3 sequence (DNA): TGTGCCAGCTCACGTGAACTAGCGGGGGCCGCCTACGAGCAGTACTTC.

The chain couples TRBV19 to TRBJ2-1; 10 nucleotides agree with TRBD1. Trimming cost V 6 bases and J 3 bases; bases outside gene matches: 11. This CDR3 has 17 residues. Germline-derived CDR1 and CDR2 are LNHDA and SQIVND (reference sequence). The CDR3 region is CASSYRTGGIGYNEQFF. The CDR3 DNA sequence: TGTGCCAGTAGCTACCGGACAGGGGGAATTGGCTACAATGAGCAGTTCTTC.

This clone was detected only once. The rearrangement uses TRBV5-6 and TRBJ1-2; possibly TRBD1 for D (5 bases). CDR3 length: 17 amino acids. Trimming left V 3 bases short and J 3 bases short, with 21 bases between. Germline lookup yields CDR1 SGHDT and CDR2 YYEEEE. CDR3 loop: CASSSDSRAPIYYGYTF. In DNA form, the CDR3 reads TGTGCCAGCAGCTCCGACAGTAGAGCCCCTATTTACTATGGCTACACCTTC.

The rearrangement uses TRBV15 and TRBJ1-4; maybe TRBD1 (6 bases). Germline lookup yields CDR1 LNHNV and CDR2 YYDKDF (reference sequence). The V end lost 5 bases, the J end lost 8 bases, and 21 bases lay between the germline ends. The CDR3 runs to 16 residues. For the CDR3, the DNA is TGTGCCACCAGCTTTGAGAAAGGGGGGGCGTACGAAAAACTGTTTTTT. Amino acid sequence: CATSFEKGGAYEKLFF. Drawing the rest from reference TRBV15 and TRBJ1-4, the complete variable domain is DAMVIQNPRYQVTQFGKPVTLSCSQTLNHNVMYWYQQKSSQAPKLLFHYYDKDFNNEADTPDNFQSRRPNTSFCFLDIRSPGLGDTAMYLCATSFEKGGAYEKLFFGSGTQLSVL.

The chain has TRBV6-5 and TRBJ2-2, with a possible D match to TRBD1 (7 bases). Germline CDR1 is MNHEY and CDR2 is SVGAGI. Between the trimmed V and J ends, which lost 0 bases and 8 bases, there was a span of 10 bases. The CDR3 is 14 amino acids. The CDR3 DNA is TGTGCCAGCAGTTACTCGACAGGGACTGGGGAGCTGTTTTTT. It is translated as CASSYSTGTGELFF.

Notes on this clone: Its ends do not fully match the called genes, so a read error is possible. This sequence joins TRBV6-1 and TRBJ1-1; D remains unclear. The CDR3 length is 15 residues. Germline V lookup: CDR1 MNHNS, CDR2 SASEGT. The CDR3 region has the DNA TGTGCCAGCCGTGAGTTCCGAGGGAAAGACACTGAAGCTTTCTTT. Translated, it gives CASREFRGKDTEAFF.

This clone was seen a single time. V gene TRBV29-1 combines with J gene TRBJ1-2; 9 nucleotides agree with TRBD1. The CDR3 spans 13 residues. Trimming cost V 4 bases and J 8 bases; bases outside gene matches: 8. Germline V lookup: CDR1 SQVTM, CDR2 ANQGSEA. The CDR3 loop reads CSVAPGQGYGYTF. The DNA for the CDR3 is TGCAGCGTTGCCCCGGGACAGGGATACGGCTACACCTTC.